This TCR beta chain was found in a study of regulatory dendritic cells for organ transplantation. This clone was seen only a few times. Antigen unknown. The CDR3 runs to 14 residues. The ends were cut back, 0 bases at V and 7 bases at J, with 10 bases in the middle. Germline V CDR1 and CDR2: MGHRA, YSYEKL. Generated by immunoSEQ multiplex PCR, the TCRdb table keeps only in-frame clones and is missing some. The sample lists approximately 19,000 clones; 74% were seen once. Study outcomes and limitations: Between individuals, the alloreactive memory CD8+ T cell pool differed considerably. Resting memory CD8+ T cells held the most alloreactive clonotypes.

The specimen was memory CD4+ T cells from blood. Sample subset: CD45RO+ memory T cells. This receptor was taken from a human donor in good health. The chain has TRBV4-1 and TRBJ1-5; D call uncertain. The CDR3 is CASSQERVGQPQHF. CDR3 DNA: TGCGCCAGCAGCCAAGAGAGGGTGGGCCAGCCCCAGCATTTT.